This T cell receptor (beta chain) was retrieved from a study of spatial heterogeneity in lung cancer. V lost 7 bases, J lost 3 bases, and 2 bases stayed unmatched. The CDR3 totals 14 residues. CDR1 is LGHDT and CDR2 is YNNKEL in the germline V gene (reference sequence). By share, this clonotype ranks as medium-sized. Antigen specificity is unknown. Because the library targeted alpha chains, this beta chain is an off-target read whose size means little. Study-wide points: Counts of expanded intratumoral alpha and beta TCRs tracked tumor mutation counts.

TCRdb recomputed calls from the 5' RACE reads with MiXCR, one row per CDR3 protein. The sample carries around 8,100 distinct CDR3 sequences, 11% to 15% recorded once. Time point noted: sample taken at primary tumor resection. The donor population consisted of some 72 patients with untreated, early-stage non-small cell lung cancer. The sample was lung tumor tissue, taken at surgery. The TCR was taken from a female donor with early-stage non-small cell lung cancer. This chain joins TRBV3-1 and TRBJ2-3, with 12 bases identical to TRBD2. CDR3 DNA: TGTGCCAGCACGACTAGCGGGGGAACAGATACGCAGTATTTT. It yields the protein CASTTSGGTDTQYF.